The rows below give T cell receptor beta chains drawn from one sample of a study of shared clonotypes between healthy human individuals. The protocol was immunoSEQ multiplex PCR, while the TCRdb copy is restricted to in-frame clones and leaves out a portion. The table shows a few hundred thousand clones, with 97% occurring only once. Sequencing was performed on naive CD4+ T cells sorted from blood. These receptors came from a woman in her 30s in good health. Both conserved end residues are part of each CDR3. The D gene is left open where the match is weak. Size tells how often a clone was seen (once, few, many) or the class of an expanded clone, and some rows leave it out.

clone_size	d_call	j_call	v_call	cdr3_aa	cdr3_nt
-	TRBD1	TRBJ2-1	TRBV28	CASSLRGQGDEQFF	TGTGCCAGCAGTTTACGCGGACAGGGGGATGAGCAGTTCTTC
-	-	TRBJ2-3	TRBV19	CASSLRQGTDTQYF	TGTGCCAGTAGTCTACGACAGGGCACAGATACGCAGTATTTT
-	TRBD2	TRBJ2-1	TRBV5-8	CASSSPPTSGSVDEQFF	TGTGCCAGCAGCTCCCCACCGACTAGCGGGAGTGTGGATGAGCAGTTCTTC
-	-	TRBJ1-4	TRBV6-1	CASIRDRATNEKLFF	TGTGCCAGCATCAGAGACCGTGCAACTAATGAAAAACTGTTTTTT
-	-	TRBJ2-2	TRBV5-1	CASRVQANTGELFF	TGCGCCAGCAGAGTACAGGCCAACACCGGGGAGCTGTTTTTT
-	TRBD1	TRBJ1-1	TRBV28	CASSLVDRGFEAFF	TGTGCCAGCAGTTTAGTGGACAGGGGGTTTGAAGCTTTCTTT
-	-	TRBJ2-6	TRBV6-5	CASSLARSGANVLTF	TGTGCCAGCAGTCTCGCGCGATCTGGGGCCAACGTCCTGACTTTC
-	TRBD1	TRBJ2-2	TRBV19	CASTLDRASTGELFF	TGTGCCAGTACCCTAGACAGGGCGAGCACCGGGGAGCTGTTTTTT
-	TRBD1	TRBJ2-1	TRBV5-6	CASSFRDRAYYNEQFF	TGTGCCAGCAGCTTCCGGGACAGAGCATACTACAATGAGCAGTTCTTC
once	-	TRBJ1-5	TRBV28	CASSLIGGLSNQPQHF	TGTGCCAGCAGTTTAATAGGAGGCCTTAGCAATCAGCCCCAGCATTTT
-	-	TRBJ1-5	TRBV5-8	CASSLGVGEVGNQPQHF	TGTGCCAGCAGCTTGGGTGTAGGGGAGGTAGGCAATCAGCCCCAGCATTTT
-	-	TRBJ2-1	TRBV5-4	CASSLVFRLAHEQFF	TGTGCCAGCAGCTTGGTTTTTCGGTTAGCTCATGAGCAGTTCTTC
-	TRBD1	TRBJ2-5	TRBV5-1	CASSSRGQGNFGTQYF	TGCGCCAGCAGCTCGCGTGGACAGGGAAATTTTGGGACCCAGTACTTC
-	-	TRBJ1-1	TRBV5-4	CASSLALGGGTEAFF	TGTGCCAGCAGCTTGGCGCTGGGGGGGGGAACTGAAGCTTTCTTT
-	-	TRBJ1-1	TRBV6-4	CASSLELETEAFF	TGTGCCAGCAGCCTCGAGTTAGAAACTGAAGCTTTCTTT
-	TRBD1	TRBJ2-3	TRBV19	CASSIDTGGPSTDTQYF	TGTGCCAGTAGTATCGACACAGGGGGCCCTAGCACAGATACGCAGTATTTT
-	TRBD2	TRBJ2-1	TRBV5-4	CASSLGLAGRGSEQFF	TGTGCCAGCAGCTTGGGACTAGCGGGAAGAGGGTCAGAGCAGTTCTTC
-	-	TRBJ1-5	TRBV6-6	CATTLGGAYSNQPQHF	TGTGCCACCACCCTAGGGGGGGCCTATAGCAATCAGCCCCAGCATTTT
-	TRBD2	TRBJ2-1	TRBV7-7	CASSPGLAGANEQFF	TGTGCCAGCAGCCCCGGACTAGCGGGAGCTAATGAGCAGTTCTTC
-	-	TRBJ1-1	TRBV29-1	CSVEQGRNTEAFF	TGCAGCGTTGAGCAGGGAAGGAACACTGAAGCTTTCTTT
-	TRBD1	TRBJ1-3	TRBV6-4	CASSDPPGQGYISGNTIYF	TGTGCCAGCAGTGACCCTCCGGGACAGGGATATATCTCTGGAAACACCATATATTTT
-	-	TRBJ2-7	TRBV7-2	CASSLEPPRANYEQYF	TGTGCCAGCAGCTTAGAACCACCCCGGGCTAACTACGAGCAGTACTTC
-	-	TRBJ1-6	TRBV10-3	CAISERRQDLNSPLHF	TGTGCCATCAGTGAAAGGCGACAGGACCTTAATTCACCCCTCCACTTT
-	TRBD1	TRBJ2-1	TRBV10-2	CASSRTGGRYNEQFF	TGCGCCAGCAGCCGGACAGGGGGTCGGTACAATGAGCAGTTCTTC
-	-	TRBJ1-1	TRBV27	CASSLIGTPEAFF	TGTGCCAGCAGTTTAATCGGGACCCCTGAAGCTTTCTTT
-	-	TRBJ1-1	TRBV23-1	CASSQSDSVTEAFF	TGCGCCAGCAGTCAATCGGACAGTGTCACTGAAGCTTTCTTT
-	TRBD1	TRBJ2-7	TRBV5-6	CASSRRTGRFGEQYF	TGTGCCAGCAGCCGAAGGACAGGCAGATTCGGCGAGCAGTACTTC
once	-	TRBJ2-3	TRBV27	CASSLRGAPSTDTQYF	TGTGCCAGCAGTTTACGGGGCGCGCCTAGCACAGATACGCAGTATTTT
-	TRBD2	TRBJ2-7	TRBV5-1	CASRPGLAGGPKVEQYF	TGCGCCAGCAGACCTGGACTAGCGGGAGGGCCTAAAGTCGAGCAGTACTTC
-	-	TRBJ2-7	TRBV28	CASSWTDFEQYF	TGTGCCAGCAGTTGGACAGACTTCGAGCAGTACTTC
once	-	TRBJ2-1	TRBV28	CASSLLGVRYNEQFF	TGTGCCAGCAGTTTACTCGGAGTGCGGTACAATGAGCAGTTCTTC
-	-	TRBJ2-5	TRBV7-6	CASSLAIRGARTIQETQYF	TGTGCCAGCAGCTTAGCCATCAGGGGGGCGCGGACCATCCAAGAGACCCAGTACTTC
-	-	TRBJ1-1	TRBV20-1	CSARDGGGAFF	TGCAGTGCTAGAGATGGCGGGGGAGCTTTCTTT
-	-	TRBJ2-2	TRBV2	CASRNERVTNTGELFF	TGTGCCAGCAGGAACGAGCGGGTCACGAACACCGGGGAGCTGTTTTTT
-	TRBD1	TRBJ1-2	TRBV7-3	CASSETGEGYGYTF	TGTGCCAGCAGCGAGACAGGGGAGGGCTATGGCTACACCTTC
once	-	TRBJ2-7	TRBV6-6	CASSRTAYEQYF	TGTGCCAGCAGCCGGACGGCCTACGAGCAGTACTTC
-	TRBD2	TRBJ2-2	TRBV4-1	CASTFLPSGRKDTGELFF	TGCGCCAGCACCTTTCTTCCTAGCGGGAGGAAAGACACCGGGGAGCTGTTTTTT
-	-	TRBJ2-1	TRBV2	CASSVEDEQFF	TGTGCCAGCAGTGTTGAGGATGAGCAGTTCTTC
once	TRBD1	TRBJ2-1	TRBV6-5	CASSYSRTGGYEQFF	TGTGCCAGCAGTTACTCCAGGACAGGGGGTTATGAGCAGTTCTTC
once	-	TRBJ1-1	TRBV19	CASGSLMNTEAFF	TGTGCCAGTGGGTCCCTCATGAACACTGAAGCTTTCTTT
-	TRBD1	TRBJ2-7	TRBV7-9	CASSTSGTGGYEQYF	TGTGCCAGCAGCACCTCCGGGACAGGGGGCTACGAGCAGTACTTC
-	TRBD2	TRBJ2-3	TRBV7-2	CASSKGPTLAGVDDTQYF	TGTGCCAGCAGCAAAGGGCCCACTCTAGCGGGAGTAGACGATACGCAGTATTTT
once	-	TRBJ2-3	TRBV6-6	CASSYSTFSTDTQYF	TGTGCCAGCAGTTACTCGACGTTTAGCACAGATACGCAGTATTTT
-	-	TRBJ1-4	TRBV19	CASRRPGTTNEKLFF	TGTGCCAGTAGACGACCTGGAACAACTAATGAAAAACTGTTTTTT
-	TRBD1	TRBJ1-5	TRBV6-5	CASSTDRGPNQPQHF	TGTGCCAGCAGTACCGACAGGGGCCCCAATCAGCCCCAGCATTTT
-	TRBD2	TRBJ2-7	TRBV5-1	CASSLGAGTSGSSGEQYF	TGCGCCAGCAGCTTGGGGGCCGGGACTAGCGGGAGTTCAGGCGAGCAGTACTTC
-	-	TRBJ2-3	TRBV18	CASSNGQSTDTQYF	TGTGCCAGCTCAAACGGACAGAGCACAGATACGCAGTATTTT
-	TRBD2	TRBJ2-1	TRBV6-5	CASSYSYGRDEQFF	TGTGCCAGCAGTTACTCGTACGGGAGGGATGAGCAGTTCTTC
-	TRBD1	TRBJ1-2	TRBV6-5	CASSYSRDRAGYTF	TGTGCCAGCAGTTACTCCCGGGACAGGGCTGGCTACACCTTC
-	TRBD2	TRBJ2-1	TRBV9	CASSSTLAGIMNEQFF	TGTGCCAGCAGCTCCACCCTAGCGGGTATTATGAATGAGCAGTTCTTC
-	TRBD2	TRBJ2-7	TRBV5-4	CASSPRTSGISEQYF	TGTGCCAGCAGCCCCCGGACTAGCGGGATAAGCGAGCAGTACTTC
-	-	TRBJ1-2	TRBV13	CASSLDSRHGYTF	TGTGCCAGCAGCCTTGACAGTCGACATGGCTACACCTTC
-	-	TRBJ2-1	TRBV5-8	CASSPDGRARWTLYNEQFF	TGTGCCAGCAGCCCGGACGGCAGGGCCCGCTGGACCCTTTACAATGAGCAGTTCTTC